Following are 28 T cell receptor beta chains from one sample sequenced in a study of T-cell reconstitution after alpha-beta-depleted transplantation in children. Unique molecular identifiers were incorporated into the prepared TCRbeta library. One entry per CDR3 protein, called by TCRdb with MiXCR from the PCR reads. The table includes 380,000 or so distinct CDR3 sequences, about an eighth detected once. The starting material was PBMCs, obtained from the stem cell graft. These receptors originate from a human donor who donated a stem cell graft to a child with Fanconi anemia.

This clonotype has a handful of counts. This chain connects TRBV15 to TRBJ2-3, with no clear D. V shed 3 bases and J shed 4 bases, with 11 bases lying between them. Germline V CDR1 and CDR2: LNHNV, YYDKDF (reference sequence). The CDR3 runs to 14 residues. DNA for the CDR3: TGTGCCACCAGCAGGGGCAACGGTGCAGATACGCAGTATTTT. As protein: CATSRGNGADTQYF.

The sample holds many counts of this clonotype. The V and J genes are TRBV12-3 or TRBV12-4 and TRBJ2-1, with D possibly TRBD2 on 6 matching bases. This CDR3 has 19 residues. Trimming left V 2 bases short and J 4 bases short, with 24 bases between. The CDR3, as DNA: TGTGCCAGCAGTTTAAGAGTTGGACGTGGGGGGAACCGGTACAATGAGCAGTTCTTC. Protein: CASSLRVGRGGNRYNEQFF.

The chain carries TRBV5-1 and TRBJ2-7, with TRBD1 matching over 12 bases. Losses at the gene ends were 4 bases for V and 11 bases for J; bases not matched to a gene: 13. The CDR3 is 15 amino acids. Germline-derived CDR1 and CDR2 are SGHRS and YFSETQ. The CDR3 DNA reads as TGCGCCAGCAGCCCTGGGACAGGGGGCGCCCCTTTGGAGTACTTC. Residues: CASSPGTGGAPLEYF. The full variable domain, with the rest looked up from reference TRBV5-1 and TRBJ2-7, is KAGVTQTPRYLIKTRGQQVTLSCSPISGHRSVSWYQQTPGQGLQFLFEYFSETQRNKGNFPGRFSGRQFSNSRSEMNVSTLELGDSALYLCASSPGTGGAPLEYFGPGTRLTVT.

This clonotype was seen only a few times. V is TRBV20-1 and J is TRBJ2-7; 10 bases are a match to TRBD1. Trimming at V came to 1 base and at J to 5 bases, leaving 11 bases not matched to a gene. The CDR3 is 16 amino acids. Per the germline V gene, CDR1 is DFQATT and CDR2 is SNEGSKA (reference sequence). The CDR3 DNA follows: TGCAGTGCTAGAGTGGGGGACAGGGGAGGGGGACACGAGCAGTACGTC. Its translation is CSARVGDRGGGHEQYV.

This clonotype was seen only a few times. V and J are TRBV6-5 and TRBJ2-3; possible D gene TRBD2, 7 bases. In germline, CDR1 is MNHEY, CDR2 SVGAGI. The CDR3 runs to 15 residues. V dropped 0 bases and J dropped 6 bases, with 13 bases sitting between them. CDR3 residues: CASSYSGGLWDTQYF. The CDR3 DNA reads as TGTGCCAGCAGTTACTCGGGGGGGCTATGGGATACGCAGTATTTT.

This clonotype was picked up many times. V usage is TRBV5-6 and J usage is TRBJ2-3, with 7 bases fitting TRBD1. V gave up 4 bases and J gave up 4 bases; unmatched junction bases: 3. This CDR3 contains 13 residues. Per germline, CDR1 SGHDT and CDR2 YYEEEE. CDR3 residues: CASSRQGPDTQYF. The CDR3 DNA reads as TGTGCCAGCAGCCGACAGGGACCAGATACGCAGTATTTT.

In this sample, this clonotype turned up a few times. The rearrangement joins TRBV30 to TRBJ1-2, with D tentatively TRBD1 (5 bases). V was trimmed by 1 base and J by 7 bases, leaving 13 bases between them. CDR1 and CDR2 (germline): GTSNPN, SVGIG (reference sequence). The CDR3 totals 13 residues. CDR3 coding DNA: TGTGCCTGGAGTGGTGGGCAGGGAGGTGGCTACACCTTC. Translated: CAWSGGQGGGYTF. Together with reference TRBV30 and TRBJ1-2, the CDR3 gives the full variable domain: SQTIHQWPATLVQPVGSPLSLECTVEGTSNPNLYWYRQAAGRGLQLLFYSVGIGQISSEVPQNLSASRPQDRQFILSSKKLLLSDSGFYLCAWSGGQGGGYTFGSGTRLTVV.

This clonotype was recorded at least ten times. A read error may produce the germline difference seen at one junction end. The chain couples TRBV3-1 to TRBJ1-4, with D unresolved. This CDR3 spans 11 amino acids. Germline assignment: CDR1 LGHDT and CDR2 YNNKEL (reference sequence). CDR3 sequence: CASSQELVQTF. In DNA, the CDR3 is TGTGCCAGCAGCCAAGAGTTGGTCCAAACTTTT.

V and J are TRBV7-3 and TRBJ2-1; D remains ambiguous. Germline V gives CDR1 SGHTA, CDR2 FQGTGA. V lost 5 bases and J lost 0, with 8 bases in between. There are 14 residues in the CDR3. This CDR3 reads CASSDHSSYNEQFF. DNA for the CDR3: TGTGCCAGCAGCGACCACTCCTCCTACAATGAGCAGTTCTTC.

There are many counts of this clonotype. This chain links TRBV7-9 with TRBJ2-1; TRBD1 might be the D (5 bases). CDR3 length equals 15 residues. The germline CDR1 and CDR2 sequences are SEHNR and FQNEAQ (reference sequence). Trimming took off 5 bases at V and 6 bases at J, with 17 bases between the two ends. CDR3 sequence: CASSPRGNEGNEQFF. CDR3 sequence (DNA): TGTGCCAGCAGCCCAAGGGGTAATGAAGGCAATGAGCAGTTCTTC.

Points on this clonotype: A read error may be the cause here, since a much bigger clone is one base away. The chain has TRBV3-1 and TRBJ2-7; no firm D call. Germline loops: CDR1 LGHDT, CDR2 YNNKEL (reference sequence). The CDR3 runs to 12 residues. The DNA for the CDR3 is TGTGCCTGCAGCCGGATGGTCGGCGAGCAGTACTTC. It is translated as CACSRMVGEQYF.

The CDR3 sequence is CASSQDLVTYEQYF. CDR3 DNA: TGCGCCAGCAGCCAAGATCTGGTCACCTACGAGCAGTACTTC. The chain combines TRBV4-3 with TRBJ2-7; unclear D gene. Looked up from germline, CDR1 is LGHNA and CDR2 is YSLEER. This CDR3 spans 14 amino acids. With 0 bases removed from V and 2 bases from J, the gap between germline ends came to 8 bases.

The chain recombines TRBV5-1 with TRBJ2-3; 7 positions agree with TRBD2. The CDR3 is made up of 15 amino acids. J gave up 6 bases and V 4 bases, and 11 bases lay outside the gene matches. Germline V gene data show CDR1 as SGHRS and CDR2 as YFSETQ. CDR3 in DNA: TGCGCCAGCAGCCAACCCGGGAGGTCGGGCGATACGCAGTATTTT. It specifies CASSQPGRSGDTQYF.

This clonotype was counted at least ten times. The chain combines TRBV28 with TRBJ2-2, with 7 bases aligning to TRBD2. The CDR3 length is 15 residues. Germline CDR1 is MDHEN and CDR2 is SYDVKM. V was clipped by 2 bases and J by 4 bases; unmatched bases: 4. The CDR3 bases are TGTGCCAGCAGTTTAGGGAGGGATCCCACCGGGGAGCTGTTTTTT. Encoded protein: CASSLGRDPTGELFF.

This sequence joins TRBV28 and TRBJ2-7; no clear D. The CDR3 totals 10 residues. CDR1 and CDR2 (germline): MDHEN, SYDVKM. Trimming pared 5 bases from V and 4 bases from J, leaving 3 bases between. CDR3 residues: CASSRYEQYF. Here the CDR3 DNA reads TGTGCCAGCAGTAGGTACGAGCAGTACTTC.

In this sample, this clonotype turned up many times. The DNA of the CDR3 is TGTGCCAGCAGCGCCTGGACAGGGGACACTGAAGCTTTCTTT. The encoded protein is CASSAWTGDTEAFF. The genes are TRBV9 and TRBJ1-1; the match to TRBD1 covers 9 bases. Trimming at V came to 3 bases and at J to 3 bases, leaving 3 bases not matched to a gene. The germline CDR1 and CDR2 sequences are SGDLS and YYNGEE. This CDR3 has 14 residues.

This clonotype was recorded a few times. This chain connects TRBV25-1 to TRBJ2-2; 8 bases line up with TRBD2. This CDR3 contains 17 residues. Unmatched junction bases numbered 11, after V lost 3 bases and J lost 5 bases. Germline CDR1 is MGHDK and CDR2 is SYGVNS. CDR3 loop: CASSDLAGRLGTGELFF. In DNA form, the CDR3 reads TGTGCCAGCAGTGACTTAGCGGGGCGGTTGGGTACCGGGGAGCTGTTTTTT.

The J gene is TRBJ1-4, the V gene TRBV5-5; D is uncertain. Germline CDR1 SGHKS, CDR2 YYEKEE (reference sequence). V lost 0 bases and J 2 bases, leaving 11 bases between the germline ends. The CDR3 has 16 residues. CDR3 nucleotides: TGTGCCAGCAGCTTGGGGAATCTGAGGACTAATGAAAAACTGTTTTTT. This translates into CASSLGNLRTNEKLFF. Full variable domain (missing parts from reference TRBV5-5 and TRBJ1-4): DAGVTQSPTHLIKTRGQQVTLRCSPISGHKSVSWYQQVLGQGPQFIFQYYEKEERGRGNFPDRFSARQFPNYSSELNVNALLLGDSALYLCASSLGNLRTNEKLFFGSGTQLSVL.

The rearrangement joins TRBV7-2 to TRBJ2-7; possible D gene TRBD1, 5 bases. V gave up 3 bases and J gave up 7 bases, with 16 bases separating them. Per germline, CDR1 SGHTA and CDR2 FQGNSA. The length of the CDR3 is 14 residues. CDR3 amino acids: CASSFMAGLGEQYF. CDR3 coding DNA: TGTGCCAGCAGCTTTATGGCAGGGTTGGGGGAGCAGTACTTC.

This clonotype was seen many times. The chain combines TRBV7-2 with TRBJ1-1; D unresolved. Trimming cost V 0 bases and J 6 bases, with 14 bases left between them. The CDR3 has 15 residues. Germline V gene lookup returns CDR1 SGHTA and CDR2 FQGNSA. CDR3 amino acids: CASSLALDGHPEAFF. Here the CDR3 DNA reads TGTGCCAGCAGCTTAGCGCTTGACGGTCATCCTGAAGCTTTCTTT.

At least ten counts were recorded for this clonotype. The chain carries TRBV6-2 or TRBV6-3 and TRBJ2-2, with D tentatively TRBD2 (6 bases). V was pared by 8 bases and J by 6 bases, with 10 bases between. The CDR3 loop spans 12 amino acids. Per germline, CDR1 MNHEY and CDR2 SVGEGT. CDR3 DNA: TGTGCCAGCCGTGGGGAGGCCGGGGAGCTGTTTTTT. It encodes CASRGEAGELFF.

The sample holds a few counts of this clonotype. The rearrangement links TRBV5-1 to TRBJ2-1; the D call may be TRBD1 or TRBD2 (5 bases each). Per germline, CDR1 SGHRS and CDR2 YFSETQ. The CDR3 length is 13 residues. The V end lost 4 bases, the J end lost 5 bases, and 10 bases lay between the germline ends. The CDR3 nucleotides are TGCGCCAGCAGCCCCGGGGCACACAATGAGCAGTTCTTC. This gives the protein CASSPGAHNEQFF. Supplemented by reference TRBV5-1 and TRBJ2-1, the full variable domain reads KAGVTQTPRYLIKTRGQQVTLSCSPISGHRSVSWYQQTPGQGLQFLFEYFSETQRNKGNFPGRFSGRQFSNSRSEMNVSTLELGDSALYLCASSPGAHNEQFFGPGTRLTVL.

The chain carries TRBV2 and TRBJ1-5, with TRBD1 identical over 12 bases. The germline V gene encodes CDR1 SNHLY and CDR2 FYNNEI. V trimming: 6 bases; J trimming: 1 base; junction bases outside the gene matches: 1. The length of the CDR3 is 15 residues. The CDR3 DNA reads TGTGCCAGCAGCGGGACAGGGGGCAGCAATCAGCCCCAGCATTTT. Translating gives CASSGTGGSNQPQHF. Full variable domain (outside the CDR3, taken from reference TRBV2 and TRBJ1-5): EPEVTQTPSHQVTQMGQEVILRCVPISNHLYFYWYRQILGQKVEFLVSFYNNEISEKSEIFDDQFSVERPDGSNFTLKIRSTKLEDSAMYFCASSGTGGSNQPQHFGDGTRLSIL.

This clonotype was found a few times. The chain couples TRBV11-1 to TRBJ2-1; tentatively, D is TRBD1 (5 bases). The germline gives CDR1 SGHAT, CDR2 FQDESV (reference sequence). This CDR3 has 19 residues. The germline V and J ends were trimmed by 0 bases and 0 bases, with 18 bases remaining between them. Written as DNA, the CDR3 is TGTGCCAGCAGCTTAGCTAGGGGAAAGGGGCCCAGCTCCTACAATGAGCAGTTCTTC. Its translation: CASSLARGKGPSSYNEQFF.

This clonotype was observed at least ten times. The CDR3 bases are TGTGCCAGCAGTTACTCGGTCGCGTATAATGAAAAACTGTTTTTT. Its translation: CASSYSVAYNEKLFF. V and J are TRBV6-5 and TRBJ1-4; D call uncertain. Trimming shortened V by 0 bases and J by 4 bases, and 9 bases separated the two germline ends. CDR1 is MNHEY, CDR2 SVGAGI, per germline. The CDR3 covers 15 residues.

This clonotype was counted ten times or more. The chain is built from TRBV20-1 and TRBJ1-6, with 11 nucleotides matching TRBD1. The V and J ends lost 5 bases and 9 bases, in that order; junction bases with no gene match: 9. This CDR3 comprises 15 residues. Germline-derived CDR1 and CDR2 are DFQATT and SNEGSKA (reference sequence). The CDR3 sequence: CSARKAGQGASPLHF. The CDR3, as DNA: TGCAGTGCTCGGAAAGCCGGACAGGGGGCTTCACCCCTCCACTTT.

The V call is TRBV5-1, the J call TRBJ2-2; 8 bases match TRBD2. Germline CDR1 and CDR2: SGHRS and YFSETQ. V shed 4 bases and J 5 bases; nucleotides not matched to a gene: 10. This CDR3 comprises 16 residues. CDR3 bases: TGCGCCAGCAGCCCCCAGGGCCGGGAGGGGACCGGGGAGCTGTTTTTT. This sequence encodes CASSPQGREGTGELFF.

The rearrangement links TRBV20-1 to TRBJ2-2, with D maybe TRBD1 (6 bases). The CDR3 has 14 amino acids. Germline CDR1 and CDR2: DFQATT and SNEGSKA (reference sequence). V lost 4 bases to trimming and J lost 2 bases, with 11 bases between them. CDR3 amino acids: CSATADSNTGELFF. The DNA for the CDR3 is TGCAGTGCTACCGCGGACAGCAACACCGGGGAGCTGTTTTTT.